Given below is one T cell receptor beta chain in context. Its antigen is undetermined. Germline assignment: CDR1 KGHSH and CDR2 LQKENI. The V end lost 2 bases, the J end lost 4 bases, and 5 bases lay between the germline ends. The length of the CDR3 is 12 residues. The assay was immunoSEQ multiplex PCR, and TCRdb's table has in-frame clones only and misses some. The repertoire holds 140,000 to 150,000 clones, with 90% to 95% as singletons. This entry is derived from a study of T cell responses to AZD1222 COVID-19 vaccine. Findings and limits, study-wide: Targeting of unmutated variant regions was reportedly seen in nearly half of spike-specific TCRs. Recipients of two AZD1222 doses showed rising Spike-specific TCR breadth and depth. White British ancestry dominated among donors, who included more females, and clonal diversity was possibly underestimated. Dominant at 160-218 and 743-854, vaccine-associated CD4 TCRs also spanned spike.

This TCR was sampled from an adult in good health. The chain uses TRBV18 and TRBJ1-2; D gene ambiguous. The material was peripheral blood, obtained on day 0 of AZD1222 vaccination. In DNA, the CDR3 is TGTGCCAGCTCACCAACAGCCTATGGCTACACCTTC. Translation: CASSPTAYGYTF. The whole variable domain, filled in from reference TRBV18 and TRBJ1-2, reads NAGVMQNPRHLVRRRGQEARLRCSPMKGHSHVYWYRQLPEEGLKFMVYLQKENIIDESGMPKERFSAEFPKEGPSILRIQQVVRGDSAAYFCASSPTAYGYTFGSGTRLTVV.